The rows below give T cell receptor beta chains drawn from one sample of a study of blood T cell repertoires in COVID-19. Profiled with immunoSEQ multiplex PCR; TCRdb holds only in-frame clones, not every one. Of some 210,000 clones in the sample, around nine tenths are singletons; the top ten hold roughly 5.6%. The sequenced sample consisted of peripheral blood. The source of these receptors is a woman aged 35 to 49 who had recovered from COVID-19. Both conserved end residues are part of each CDR3. The D gene is left open where the match is weak. Clone size, where shown, is once, few, many, or a class for clones that have expanded.

abundance: .
j_gene: TRBJ1-1
v_gene: TRBV6-5
d_gene: .
CDR3nt: TGTGCCAGCAGAACAGTGAACACTGAAGCTTTCTTT
CDR3aa: CASRTVNTEAFF

abundance: .
j_gene: TRBJ2-1
v_gene: TRBV30
d_gene: TRBD2
CDR3nt: TGTGCCTGGAGTGTACTCGGCGGGAGGATATACAATGAGCAGTTCTTC
CDR3aa: CAWSVLGGRIYNEQFF

abundance: .
j_gene: TRBJ2-7
v_gene: TRBV11-2
d_gene: .
CDR3nt: TGTGCCAGCAGCCCTATCCCGAATTCCTACGAGCAGTACTTC
CDR3aa: CASSPIPNSYEQYF

abundance: .
j_gene: TRBJ1-1
v_gene: TRBV6-6
d_gene: .
CDR3nt: TGTGCCAGCAGCCTGGGGGGTGCTGAAGCTTTCTTT
CDR3aa: CASSLGGAEAFF

abundance: once
j_gene: TRBJ2-7
v_gene: TRBV5-1
d_gene: .
CDR3nt: TGCGCCAGCAGCTTGGAGGGGGCGGGGGAGCAGTACTTC
CDR3aa: CASSLEGAGEQYF

abundance: .
j_gene: TRBJ1-1
v_gene: TRBV13
d_gene: .
CDR3nt: TGTGCCAGCAGCTTCACCTCTAACGGACTGCGGAACACTGAAGCTTTCTTT
CDR3aa: CASSFTSNGLRNTEAFF

abundance: once
j_gene: TRBJ2-7
v_gene: TRBV27
d_gene: .
CDR3nt: TGTGCCAGCAGTCCTTGGAGAGCTTCGGGATACGAGCAGTACTTC
CDR3aa: CASSPWRASGYEQYF

abundance: .
j_gene: TRBJ2-1
v_gene: TRBV3-1/TRBV3-2
d_gene: .
CDR3nt: TGTGCCAGCAGCCAAGCGGTGGCTACACCGGGTGAGCAGTTCTTC
CDR3aa: CASSQAVATPGEQFF

abundance: .
j_gene: TRBJ1-4
v_gene: TRBV2
d_gene: .
CDR3nt: TGTGCCAGCAGTGAAGCCGGGGGTGCTAATGAAAAACTGTTTTTT
CDR3aa: CASSEAGGANEKLFF

abundance: .
j_gene: TRBJ1-2
v_gene: TRBV2
d_gene: TRBD1
CDR3nt: TGTGCCAGCAGGACACAGGGGGCAGGAGGCTACACCTTC
CDR3aa: CASRTQGAGGYTF

abundance: .
j_gene: TRBJ1-1
v_gene: TRBV5-6
d_gene: .
CDR3nt: TGTGCCAGCAGCTTCTCTCTCGGGGACACTGAAGCTTTCTTT
CDR3aa: CASSFSLGDTEAFF

abundance: .
j_gene: TRBJ2-4
v_gene: TRBV28
d_gene: TRBD1
CDR3nt: TGTGCCAGCAGTTTATCCGAGACAGGGAGAAACATTCAGTACTTC
CDR3aa: CASSLSETGRNIQYF

abundance: .
j_gene: TRBJ1-5
v_gene: TRBV28
d_gene: .
CDR3nt: TGTGCCAGCAGTTCCGGGGGCAATCAGCCCCAGCATTTT
CDR3aa: CASSSGGNQPQHF

abundance: many
j_gene: TRBJ2-7
v_gene: TRBV15
d_gene: TRBD2
CDR3nt: TGTGCCACCAGCCTACTAGCGGGTAGCTCCTACGAGCAGTACTTC
CDR3aa: CATSLLAGSSYEQYF

abundance: .
j_gene: TRBJ2-2
v_gene: TRBV5-8
d_gene: .
CDR3nt: TGTGCCAGCAGCTTGAAAGTGGACCCGGGGACCGGGGAGCTGTTTTTT
CDR3aa: CASSLKVDPGTGELFF

abundance: .
j_gene: TRBJ2-1
v_gene: TRBV11-2
d_gene: .
CDR3nt: TGTGCCAGCAGCTTGGGGGGAGGGGGTGAGCAGTTCTTC
CDR3aa: CASSLGGGGEQFF

abundance: .
j_gene: TRBJ2-5
v_gene: TRBV3-1/TRBV3-2
d_gene: .
CDR3nt: TGTGCCAGCAGCCAAGTACTAGAGACCCAGTACTTC
CDR3aa: CASSQVLETQYF

abundance: .
j_gene: TRBJ1-5
v_gene: TRBV28
d_gene: .
CDR3nt: TGTGCCAGCCAACAGGGATTGGGGCAGCCCCAGCATTTT
CDR3aa: CASQQGLGQPQHF

abundance: .
j_gene: TRBJ2-1
v_gene: TRBV2
d_gene: .
CDR3nt: TGTGCCAGCAGTGAGGGAGGTCTCCCCTACAATGAGCAGTTCTTC
CDR3aa: CASSEGGLPYNEQFF

abundance: .
j_gene: TRBJ2-5
v_gene: TRBV10-3
d_gene: TRBD1
CDR3nt: TGTGCCATCAGGCCGGGACAGGGGGTAGAGACCCAGTACTTC
CDR3aa: CAIRPGQGVETQYF

abundance: .
j_gene: TRBJ1-1
v_gene: TRBV27
d_gene: .
CDR3nt: TGTGCCAGCAGTCCACCGGGTCCTGCAGCTTTCTTT
CDR3aa: CASSPPGPAAFF

abundance: .
j_gene: TRBJ1-1
v_gene: TRBV21-1
d_gene: .
CDR3nt: TGTGCCAGCAGCCGCTGCACAGGCGGCACTGAAGCTTTCTTT
CDR3aa: CASSRCTGGTEAFF

abundance: .
j_gene: TRBJ1-5
v_gene: TRBV27
d_gene: TRBD1
CDR3nt: TGTGCCAGCTGGACAGGGCCCAGTAGCAATCAGCCCCAGCATTTT
CDR3aa: CASWTGPSSNQPQHF

abundance: .
j_gene: TRBJ1-2
v_gene: TRBV6-1
d_gene: .
CDR3nt: TGTGCCAGCAGTGAAGCGGGAACAGGGAGTGGATATGGCTACACCTTC
CDR3aa: CASSEAGTGSGYGYTF

abundance: few
j_gene: TRBJ2-7
v_gene: TRBV28
d_gene: TRBD2
CDR3nt: TGTGCCAGCGGCCAATGGACTAGCGGCTACGAGCAGTACTTC
CDR3aa: CASGQWTSGYEQYF

abundance: .
j_gene: TRBJ2-3
v_gene: TRBV6-2/TRBV6-3
d_gene: TRBD2
CDR3nt: TGTGCCAGCAGTTACGGGGGACTAGTGAAAAGCACAGATACGCAGTATTTT
CDR3aa: CASSYGGLVKSTDTQYF

abundance: .
j_gene: TRBJ2-2
v_gene: TRBV6-2/TRBV6-3
d_gene: TRBD1
CDR3nt: TGTGCCAGCAGTTTGCAGGGGGCCCTCACCGGGGAGCTGTTTTTT
CDR3aa: CASSLQGALTGELFF

abundance: .
j_gene: TRBJ2-5
v_gene: TRBV7-2
d_gene: TRBD2
CDR3nt: TGTGCCAGCAGTTTTACTAGCGGGCCTTCGGAGACCCAGTACTTC
CDR3aa: CASSFTSGPSETQYF

abundance: .
j_gene: TRBJ2-2
v_gene: TRBV4-3
d_gene: .
CDR3nt: TGCGCCAGCAGCCTTACGAGCGGCACCGGGGAGCTGTTTTTT
CDR3aa: CASSLTSGTGELFF

abundance: many
j_gene: TRBJ2-5
v_gene: TRBV7-9
d_gene: .
CDR3nt: TGTGCCAGCAGCTTAGGGACAGCCAAGACCACCCAGTACTTC
CDR3aa: CASSLGTAKTTQYF

abundance: .
j_gene: TRBJ1-1
v_gene: TRBV6-5
d_gene: TRBD1
CDR3nt: TGTGCCAGCAGTTTCCAGGACAGGGGGTACACTGAAGCTTTCTTT
CDR3aa: CASSFQDRGYTEAFF

abundance: .
j_gene: TRBJ1-1
v_gene: TRBV3-1/TRBV3-2
d_gene: .
CDR3nt: TGTGCCAGCAGCCATAACAGGTTGAACACTGAAGCTTTCTTT
CDR3aa: CASSHNRLNTEAFF

abundance: .
j_gene: TRBJ2-1
v_gene: TRBV3-1/TRBV3-2
d_gene: TRBD2
CDR3nt: TGTGCCAGCATTAGTTCGGGAGGGCCTAGGAATGAGCAGTTCTTC
CDR3aa: CASISSGGPRNEQFF

abundance: .
j_gene: TRBJ2-2
v_gene: TRBV19
d_gene: .
CDR3nt: TGTGCCAGTAGTATTTCTATTAACACCGGGGAGCTGTTTTTT
CDR3aa: CASSISINTGELFF